One and the same sample provided the 5 T cell receptor beta chains below, sequenced in a study of monozygotic twins with inflammatory bowel disease. Following a re-call of the 5' RACE reads, TCRdb has one entry per CDR3 protein and lacks DNA. Its listing shows some 400,000 distinct CDR3 sequences. Sequencing was done on a sample of blood. The receptors here all came from a human donor with ulcerative colitis or Crohn's disease, or a healthy co-twin of an affected twin (not recorded which).

The J gene is TRBJ2-3, the V gene TRBV10-3; TCRdb picks TRBD1, but there is no DNA to check that call. CDR1 is ENHRY, CDR2 SYGVKD, per germline. The CDR3 has 15 residues. The CDR3 loop reads CAISGWDRSTDTQYF.

The chain has TRBV20-1 and TRBJ2-5; TCRdb reports TRBD1, a call that lacks DNA to check it against. In germline, CDR1 is DFQATT, CDR2 SNEGSKA (reference sequence). This CDR3 has 11 amino acids. The CDR3 is CSANMDRVPYF.

The chain is built from TRBV10-3 and TRBJ2-5; TCRdb's assignment of TRBD1 cannot be checked, as there is no DNA. This CDR3 comprises 13 residues. The germline V gene encodes CDR1 ENHRY and CDR2 SYGVKD. CDR3 sequence: CAISVDRGETQYF.

CDR3 sequence reads: CATSDSTGFEAFF. The V call is TRBV24-1, the J call TRBJ1-1; TCRdb's D gene call, TRBD1, goes unchecked for lack of DNA. The CDR3 consists of 13 residues. Germline V lookup: CDR1 KGHDR, CDR2 SFDVKD.

The chain couples TRBV7-9 to TRBJ2-5. The CDR3 sequence is 14 residues long. CDR1 is SEHNR and CDR2 is FQNEAQ in the germline V gene (reference sequence). CDR3 in amino acids: CASSFQQPQETQYF.